The rows below give T cell receptor beta chains drawn from one sample of a study of CXCR3-negative and CXCR3-positive naive CD8 T cells. Following a re-call of the 5' RACE reads, TCRdb has one entry per CDR3 protein and lacks DNA. The clone table shows roughly 61,000 distinct CDR3 sequences, with the ten largest holding about 0.49%. The specimen was naive CXCR3+ CD8+ T cells from blood. The receptors were sampled from a human donor in good health. Some clones in this sample may be carry-over from other donors' samples. CDR3s include the opening cysteine and the closing phenylalanine or tryptophan. Not every row has a clone size; where given, it reads once, few, many or a size class.

NA | TRBJ2-5 | TRBV12-3/TRBV12-4 | CASSHTRTGETQYF
NA | TRBJ2-2 | TRBV14 | CASSQYPTGELFF
NA | TRBJ1-1 | TRBV7-9 | CASSLNRGPATEAFF
NA | TRBJ2-7 | TRBV6-5 | CASSYSTRDSSSYEQYF
NA | TRBJ1-3 | TRBV11-3 | CASSLSTDRNTIYF
NA | TRBJ2-1 | TRBV11-2 | CASSPVPGLAGVYYNEQFF
NA | TRBJ2-7 | TRBV7-9 | CASSFRAYEQYF
NA | TRBJ2-7 | TRBV29-1 | CSVVGPRTPLYEQYF
NA | TRBJ2-7 | TRBV6-2/TRBV6-3 | CASGEYREFYEQYF
NA | TRBJ2-5 | TRBV20-1 | CSARIKGYEETQYF
NA | TRBJ1-1 | TRBV14 | CDSSQVLETFF
NA | TRBJ2-7 | TRBV15 | CATSIKKGPRPYEQYF
NA | TRBJ2-7 | TRBV5-1 | CASSLELTYEQYF
NA | TRBJ2-1 | TRBV29-1 | CSVVSRSSYNEQFF
medium-sized | TRBJ1-1 | TRBV4-3 | CASSLGQGARNTEAFF
NA | TRBJ2-1 | TRBV3-1 | CASSQDFNEQFF
NA | TRBJ2-3 | TRBV7-3 | CASSLGLSHTDTQYF
NA | TRBJ2-1 | TRBV14 | CASSQAALNEQFF
NA | TRBJ2-3 | TRBV10-3 | CAIRDTRLVDTQYF
NA | TRBJ2-7 | TRBV21-1 | CASSKTSRSPHEQYF
NA | TRBJ2-2 | TRBV25-1 | CASSDGTSTGELFF
NA | TRBJ2-7 | TRBV20-1 | CSARGEGVRPYEQYF
NA | TRBJ2-5 | TRBV28 | CASSTYTKGITETQYF
NA | TRBJ2-7 | TRBV14 | CASSPKIFGYEQYF
NA | TRBJ2-3 | TRBV29-1 | CSVEVGRGGADTQYF
NA | TRBJ2-7 | TRBV2 | CASSEVGDEQYF
NA | TRBJ2-1 | TRBV7-6 | CASSSPLAGGRNEQFF
NA | TRBJ2-7 | TRBV10-1 | CASSPADRWYEQYF
NA | TRBJ2-7 | TRBV29-1 | CSVEASSGSNSYEQYF
NA | TRBJ2-1 | TRBV10-1 | CASSDDRYNEQFF
NA | TRBJ2-1 | TRBV7-3 | CASSSIIAGATYNEQFF
NA | TRBJ2-2 | TRBV3-1 | CASSQDWRDNTGELFF
NA | TRBJ2-1 | TRBV19 | CASSISPSGVYNEQFF
NA | TRBJ2-1 | TRBV7-6 | CASSLEVSRDEQFF
NA | TRBJ1-1 | TRBV7-8 | CASSLSPQRNTEAFF
NA | TRBJ1-1 | TRBV7-9 | CASSLLQREAFF
NA | TRBJ2-7 | TRBV7-2 | CASRLGSGGIGEQYF
NA | TRBJ2-2 | TRBV29-1 | CSVEVPTVNTGELFF
NA | TRBJ2-7 | TRBV5-1 | CASSLGHRGPSYEQYF
NA | TRBJ2-3 | TRBV9 | CASRPGTARTDTQYF
NA | TRBJ2-5 | TRBV7-9 | CASSPGEIETQYF
NA | TRBJ2-1 | TRBV24-1 | CATSDGTRGNEQFF
NA | TRBJ2-5 | TRBV9 | CASSVVQEETQYF
NA | TRBJ1-5 | TRBV10-3 | CAISESTGISNQPQHF
NA | TRBJ2-5 | TRBV29-1 | CSVGGGPAGETQYF
NA | TRBJ2-7 | TRBV7-2 | CASSLTAYYEQYF